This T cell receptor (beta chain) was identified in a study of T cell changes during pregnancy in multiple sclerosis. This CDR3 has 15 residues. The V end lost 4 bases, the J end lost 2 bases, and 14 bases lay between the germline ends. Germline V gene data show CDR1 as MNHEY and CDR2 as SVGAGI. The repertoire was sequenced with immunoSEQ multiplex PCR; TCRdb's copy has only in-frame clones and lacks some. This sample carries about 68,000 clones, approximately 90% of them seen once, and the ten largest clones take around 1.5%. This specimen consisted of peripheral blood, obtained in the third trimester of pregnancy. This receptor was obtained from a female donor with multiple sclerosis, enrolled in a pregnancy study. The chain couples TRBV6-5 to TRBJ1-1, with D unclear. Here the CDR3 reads CASSLTPTRNTEAFF. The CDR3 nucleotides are TGTGCCAGCAGTTTGACACCTACAAGAAACACTGAAGCTTTCTTT.